This paragraph covers one TCR beta chain sequence. Its antigen is not known. The sample is drawn from a study of cytomegalovirus exposure and HLA in healthy donors. The study, taken as a whole, reports: What TCR beta sequences reportedly achieved was accurate prediction of HLA-A and HLA-B alleles in most subjects. In a later analysis, CMV-associated beta chains were mostly HLA-associated, it appeared. Reported results showed that the classifier diagnosed cytomegalovirus status with high specificity and sensitivity.

The V gene's germline CDR1 is MNHEY and CDR2 SMNVEV (reference sequence). Trimming left V 6 bases short and J 0 bases short, with 9 bases between. The CDR3 extends over 14 amino acids. Primers: 60 Vbeta forward and 13 Jbeta reverse. This table comes from immunoSEQ multiplex PCR, and its TCRdb copy is limited to in-frame clones, with some not included. Seen in this sample are 140,000 to 150,000 clones; the ten most common clones hold 0.75% to 1%. This TCR came from a male donor in good health and CMV-seronegative. The source material was PBMCs. This chain links TRBV27 with TRBJ1-3; tentative D call: TRBD1 (5 bases). The CDR3 sequence: CASRQGYSGNTIYF. CDR3 DNA sequence: TGTGCCAGCAGGCAGGGATACTCTGGAAACACCATATATTTT.